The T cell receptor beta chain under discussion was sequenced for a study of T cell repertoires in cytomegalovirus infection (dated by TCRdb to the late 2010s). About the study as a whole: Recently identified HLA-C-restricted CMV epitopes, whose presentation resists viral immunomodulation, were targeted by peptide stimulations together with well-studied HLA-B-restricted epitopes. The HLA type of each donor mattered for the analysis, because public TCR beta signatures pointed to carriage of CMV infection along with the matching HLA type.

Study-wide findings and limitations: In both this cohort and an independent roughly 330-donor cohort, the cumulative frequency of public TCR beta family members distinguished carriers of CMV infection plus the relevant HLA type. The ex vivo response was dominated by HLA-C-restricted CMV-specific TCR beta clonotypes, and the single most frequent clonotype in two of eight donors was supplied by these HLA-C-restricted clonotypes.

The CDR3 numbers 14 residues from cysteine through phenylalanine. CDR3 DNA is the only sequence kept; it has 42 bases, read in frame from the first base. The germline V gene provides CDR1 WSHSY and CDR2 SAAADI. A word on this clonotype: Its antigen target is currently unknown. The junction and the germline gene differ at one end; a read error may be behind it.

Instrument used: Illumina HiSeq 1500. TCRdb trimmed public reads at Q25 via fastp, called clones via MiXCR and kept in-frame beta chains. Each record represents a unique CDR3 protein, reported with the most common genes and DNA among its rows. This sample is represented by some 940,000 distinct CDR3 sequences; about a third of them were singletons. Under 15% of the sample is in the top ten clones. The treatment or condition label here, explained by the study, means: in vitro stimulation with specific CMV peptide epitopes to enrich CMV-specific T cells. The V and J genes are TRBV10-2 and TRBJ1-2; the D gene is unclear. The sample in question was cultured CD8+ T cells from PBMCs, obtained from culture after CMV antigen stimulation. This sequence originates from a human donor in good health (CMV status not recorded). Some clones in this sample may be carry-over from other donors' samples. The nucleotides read TGCTCCAGCAGTGAGTCGTTGGTGAACTATGGCTACACCTTC. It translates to CSSSESLVNYGYTF.